A selection of T cell receptor beta chains follows, all from one sample in a study of blood T cells in healthy people across ages. MiXCR, run by TCRdb on the 5' RACE reads, gives a single entry per CDR3 protein. This sample has about 290,000 distinct CDR3 sequences; 25% to 30% occur once, and the top ten carry 29%. Specimen: blood. These receptors all stem from a woman aged 65 to 85 in good health. Both conserved end residues are part of each CDR3. The D gene is left open where the match is weak. The size entry is marked missing in some rows and otherwise reads once, few, many or a size class.

v_gene	j_gene	abundance	d_gene	CDR3nt	CDR3aa
TRBV6-5	TRBJ2-7	many	TRBD1	TGTGCCAGCAGCCCGCGACAGGGACCCTACGAGCAGTACTTC	CASSPRQGPYEQYF
TRBV7-2	TRBJ1-2	.	.	TGTGCCAGCAGCTTATCTTTTTCTGGCTACACCTTC	CASSLSFSGYTF
TRBV20-1	TRBJ2-4	few	TRBD1	TGCAGTGTTCCCGGGACAGGGTGGGACATTCAGTACTTC	CSVPGTGWDIQYF
TRBV5-1	TRBJ1-2	.	.	TGCGCCAGCAGCATCGGGCATGAGTCCGGCGGCTACACCTTC	CASSIGHESGGYTF
TRBV20-1	TRBJ2-5	.	TRBD2	TGCAGTGCTAGAGAGTGGACTAGCGGCCAAGAGACCCAGTACTTC	CSAREWTSGQETQYF
TRBV29-1	TRBJ1-5	many	.	TGCAGCATACAGGTCCAGGGCGGGGGGAATCAGCCCCAGCATTTT	CSIQVQGGGNQPQHF
TRBV7-9	TRBJ1-4	.	TRBD1	TGTGCCAGCAGCGTAACCGGGACAGGGGGTAATGAAAAACTGTTTTTT	CASSVTGTGGNEKLFF
TRBV6-1	TRBJ2-7	few	.	TGTGCCAGCAGAATAGTGGGGCTATACGAGCAGTACTTC	CASRIVGLYEQYF
TRBV7-3	TRBJ2-2	few	.	TGTGCCAGCAGCTTAAGTTCCCCTCCGAACACCGGGGAGCTGTTTTTT	CASSLSSPPNTGELFF
TRBV6-2/TRBV6-3	TRBJ2-5	.	TRBD2	TGTGCCAGCAGAGATGAGAAAATAGCGGGAGTGGGCTCCTACGAGCAGCACTTC	CASRDEKIAGVGSYEQHF